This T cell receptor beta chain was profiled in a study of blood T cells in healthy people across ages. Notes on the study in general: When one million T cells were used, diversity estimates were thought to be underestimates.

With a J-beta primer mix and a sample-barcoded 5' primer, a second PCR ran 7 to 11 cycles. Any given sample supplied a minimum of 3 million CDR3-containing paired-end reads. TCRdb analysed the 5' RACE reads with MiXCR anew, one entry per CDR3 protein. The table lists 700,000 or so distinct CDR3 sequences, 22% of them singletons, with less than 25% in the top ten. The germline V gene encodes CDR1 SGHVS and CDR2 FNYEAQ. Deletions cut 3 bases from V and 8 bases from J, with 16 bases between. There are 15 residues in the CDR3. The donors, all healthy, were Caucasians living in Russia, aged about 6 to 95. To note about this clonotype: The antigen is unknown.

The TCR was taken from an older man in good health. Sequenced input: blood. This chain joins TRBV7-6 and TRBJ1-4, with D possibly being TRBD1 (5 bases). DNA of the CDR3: TGTGCCAGCAGCTTTGGGCCAGGGTCACGGGAAAAACTGTTTTTT. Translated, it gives CASSFGPGSREKLFF.